The 27 T cell receptor beta chains below come from one sample, sequenced in a study of T cells in narcolepsy. TCRdb's copy holds only in-frame clones and misses some; the assay was immunoSEQ multiplex PCR. The data show 37,000 or so clones, with 70% to 85% seen just once and 1.5% to 2% held by the top ten. The source material was CD45RA- memory CD4+ T cells from PBMCs. These receptors originate from a human donor with narcolepsy.

V and J are TRBV4-1 and TRBJ2-1; 9 bases match TRBD1. Trimming removed 2 bases from V and 9 bases from J; junction bases left unmatched: 8. Germline loops: CDR1 MGHRA, CDR2 YSYEKL. The CDR3 totals 15 residues. CDR3 loop: CASSQTGGEFGEQFF. DNA of the CDR3: TGCGCCAGCAGCCAAACAGGGGGCGAATTTGGTGAGCAGTTCTTC.

CDR3 DNA sequence: TGTGCCACCCGGACAGGGGGCTTTACTGAAGCTTTCTTT. Residues: CATRTGGFTEAFF. The chain carries TRBV5-4 and TRBJ1-1, with TRBD1 identical over 11 bases. Trimming removed 9 bases from V and 5 bases from J; junction bases left unmatched: 6. The CDR3 totals 13 residues. Germline lookup yields CDR1 SGHNT and CDR2 YYREEE (reference sequence).

The chain carries TRBV9 and TRBJ1-5, with 7 bases that match TRBD1. Losses at the gene ends were 1 base for V and 5 bases for J; bases not matched to a gene: 3. The CDR3 runs to 14 residues. The germline V gene encodes CDR1 SGDLS and CDR2 YYNGEE. CDR3 sequence (DNA): TGTGCCAGCAGCGTATCAGGGGGTGATCAGCCCCAGCATTTT. This encodes CASSVSGGDQPQHF.

J is TRBJ1-5 and V is TRBV10-3, with a weak D call TRBD1 (6 bases). V lost 0 bases and J 6 bases, leaving 9 bases between the germline ends. This CDR3 region has 14 residues. CDR1 and CDR2 (germline): ENHRY, SYGVKD. Here the CDR3 reads CAISESTGTQPQHF. DNA of the CDR3: TGTGCCATCAGTGAGTCGACAGGCACTCAGCCCCAGCATTTT.

The chain is built from TRBV18 and TRBJ1-5; a weak D match, TRBD1 (6 bases). The germline V gene encodes CDR1 KGHSH and CDR2 LQKENI. Deletions cut 5 bases from V and 4 bases from J, with 15 bases between. The CDR3 contains 15 residues. The CDR3 coding sequence is TGTGCCAGCTCAATCACCAATACAGGGAATCAGCCCCAGCATTTT. Translating it yields CASSITNTGNQPQHF.

The V call is TRBV20-1, the J call TRBJ1-1, with 7 nucleotides matching TRBD1. Germline values: CDR1 DFQATT, CDR2 SNEGSKA (reference sequence). This CDR3 comprises 11 residues. Trimming took 8 bases from V and 5 from J; bases not matched to a gene: 5. The CDR3 nucleotides are TGCAGTCTGACAGGGCGAACTGAAGCTTTCTTT. The encoded protein is CSLTGRTEAFF.

CDR3 DNA sequence: TGTGCCAGCAGTGAAGCGGGAGGGGGCAATCAGCCCCAGCATTTT. Protein sequence: CASSEAGGGNQPQHF. V is TRBV6-1 and J is TRBJ1-5, with D possibly being TRBD1 (5 bases). The CDR3 is 15 residues long. V lost 0 bases to trimming and J lost 2 bases, with 8 bases between them. Germline values: CDR1 MNHNS, CDR2 SASEGT.

The chain uses TRBV30 and TRBJ2-7; weak D call: TRBD2 (7 bases). The J call may be faulty, since TRBJ2-5 better matches the DNA end. CDR1 is GTSNPN, CDR2 SVGIG, per germline (reference sequence). This CDR3 contains 13 residues. CDR3 residues: CAWTAGEGGTQYF. Here the CDR3 DNA reads TGTGCCTGGACCGCGGGGGAGGGGGGGACCCAGTACTTC.

The chain carries TRBV2 and TRBJ2-3; 8 bases map to TRBD1. CDR3 length: 15 residues. The V gene's germline CDR1 is SNHLY and CDR2 FYNNEI. V was clipped by 1 base and J by 3 bases; unmatched bases: 3. CDR3 sequence: CASSEEQGGTDTQYF. As DNA, the CDR3 is TGTGCCAGCAGTGAAGAACAGGGGGGTACAGATACGCAGTATTTT.

In its sample, this clone was seen once. The rearrangement joins TRBV5-1 to TRBJ1-2, with a possible D match to TRBD1 (6 bases). CDR3 length: 15 residues. Looked up from germline, CDR1 is SGHRS and CDR2 is YFSETQ. V lost 0 bases and J lost 4, with 13 bases in between. The CDR3 spells CASSLDREDIYGYTF. CDR3 DNA: TGCGCCAGCAGCTTGGACAGGGAGGACATCTATGGCTACACCTTC.

This chain links TRBV11-3 with TRBJ2-6; TRBD2 might be the D (8 bases). The germline V gene has CDR1 SGHNT and CDR2 YENEEA. V dropped 7 bases and J dropped 2 bases, with 12 bases sitting between them. This CDR3 is 15 amino acids long. In nucleotides, the CDR3 is TGTGCCAGCACGGGAGGGGGCACTGGGGCCAACGTCCTGACTTTC. Its translation: CASTGGGTGANVLTF.

J is TRBJ1-4 and V is TRBV30; perhaps TRBD1 as D (6 bases). Germline CDR1 is GTSNPN and CDR2 is SVGIG (reference sequence). The CDR3 sequence is 16 residues long. V lost 2 bases to trimming and J lost 7 bases, with 20 bases between them. The CDR3 spells CAWSPTRGGRGEKLFF. In nucleotides, the CDR3 is TGTGCCTGGAGTCCGACTAGAGGGGGGCGGGGTGAAAAACTGTTTTTT.

This chain links TRBV5-1 with TRBJ1-2; the D gene is possibly TRBD1 (6 bases). Germline V CDR1 and CDR2: SGHRS, YFSETQ. The CDR3 consists of 14 residues. V was trimmed by 4 bases and J by 0 bases, leaving 10 bases between them. CDR3 bases: TGCGCCAGCAGCAGGACAGATACTAACTATGGCTACACCTTC. Its translation: CASSRTDTNYGYTF.

The gene calls are TRBV11-3 and TRBJ1-4; D is ambiguous. The CDR3 runs 16 residues. V lost 4 bases, J lost 4 bases, and 16 bases lay in between. From germline, CDR1 is SGHNT and CDR2 YENEEA. The CDR3 coding sequence is TGTGCCAGCAGCTCCCCTGATTGGACCCGTAATGAAAAACTGTTTTTT. Translation gives CASSSPDWTRNEKLFF. The whole variable domain, remainder taken from reference TRBV11-3 and TRBJ1-4, is EAGVVQSPRYKIIEKKQPVAFWCNPISGHNTLYWYLQNLGQGPELLIRYENEEAVDDSQLPKDRFSAERLKGVDSTLKIQPAELGDSAVYLCASSSPDWTRNEKLFFGSGTQLSVL.

V usage is TRBV28 and J usage is TRBJ2-7; maybe TRBD1 (6 bases). V lost 2 bases to trimming and J lost 4 bases, with 12 bases between them. Germline V lookup: CDR1 MDHEN, CDR2 SYDVKM. The CDR3 sequence is 14 residues long. The CDR3 DNA is TGTGCCAGCAGTTTACCAGGGGAGAGGTACGAGCAGTACTTC. This codes for CASSLPGERYEQYF.

V usage is TRBV11-2 and J usage is TRBJ2-3, with D possibly being TRBD2 (6 bases). The CDR3 consists of 15 residues. Germline lookup yields CDR1 SGHAT and CDR2 FQNNGV. The ends were cut back, 1 base at V and 6 bases at J, with 14 bases in the middle. The CDR3 nucleotides are TGTGCCAGCAGCTTAGTAGGGGCTGGGAGGGATACGCAGTATTTT. Amino acid sequence: CASSLVGAGRDTQYF. The variable domain in full, completed from reference TRBV11-2 and TRBJ2-3, reads EAGVAQSPRYKIIEKRQSVAFWCNPISGHATLYWYQQILGQGPKLLIQFQNNGVVDDSQLPKDRFSAERLKGVDSTLKIQPAKLEDSAVYLCASSLVGAGRDTQYFGPGTRLTVL.

The gene calls are TRBV6-5 and TRBJ2-5; tentatively, D is TRBD1 (5 bases). Trimming pared 5 bases from V and 1 base from J, leaving 5 bases between. Germline CDR1 reads MNHEY; CDR2 reads SVGAGI. This CDR3 comprises 12 residues. CDR3 residues: CASSDSQETQYF. The CDR3 nucleotides are TGTGCCAGCAGTGACAGCCAAGAGACCCAGTACTTC.

The J gene is TRBJ1-6, the V gene TRBV5-4; possibly TRBD1 for D (5 bases). This CDR3 contains 16 residues. Germline CDR1 SGHNT, CDR2 YYREEE (reference sequence). Deletions cut 0 bases from V and 9 bases from J, with 16 bases between. The CDR3 bases are TGTGCCAGCAGCTTGGCCGGCGGCAGGGAAGGTTCACCCCTCCACTTT. This translates into CASSLAGGREGSPLHF.

This clone was recorded a few times. The V and J genes are TRBV4-3 and TRBJ1-4; 7 bases agree with TRBD1. J was trimmed by 8 bases and V by 3 bases; bases with no gene match: 6. Germline loops: CDR1 LGHNA, CDR2 YSLEER. The CDR3 sequence is 14 residues long. The CDR3 region is CASSQYRDSEKLFF. The CDR3 nucleotides are TGCGCCAGCAGCCAGTACCGGGACAGCGAAAAACTGTTTTTT.

The J gene is TRBJ1-2, the V gene TRBV30; a possible D gene is TRBD1 (6 bases). V gave up 2 bases and J gave up 2 bases, with 15 bases separating them. Germline V lookup: CDR1 GTSNPN, CDR2 SVGIG (reference sequence). There are 15 residues in the CDR3. CDR3 residues: CAWSPRTAFNYGYTF. In DNA form, the CDR3 reads TGTGCCTGGAGTCCTCGGACAGCGTTCAACTATGGCTACACCTTC.

This clone was recorded only once. For the CDR3, the DNA is TGTGCCAGCAGCCAGTCAGTTAACTATGGCTACACCTTC. Its protein product is CASSQSVNYGYTF. This chain joins TRBV4-2 and TRBJ1-2, with D uncertain. There are 13 residues in the CDR3. Germline V gene data show CDR1 as LGHNA and CDR2 as YNFKEQ. Trimming removed 3 bases from V and 1 base from J, with 6 bases in between.

J is TRBJ1-2 and V is TRBV2; D gene unclear. Per the germline V gene, CDR1 is SNHLY and CDR2 is FYNNEI. The CDR3 runs to 12 residues. V gave up 6 bases and J gave up 0 bases, with 5 bases separating them. The CDR3 protein is CASREANYGYTF. CDR3 DNA: TGTGCCAGCAGGGAGGCTAACTATGGCTACACCTTC. Full variable domain (remainder filled in from reference TRBV2 and TRBJ1-2): EPEVTQTPSHQVTQMGQEVILRCVPISNHLYFYWYRQILGQKVEFLVSFYNNEISEKSEIFDDQFSVERPDGSNFTLKIRSTKLEDSAMYFCASREANYGYTFGSGTRLTVV.

This clone was detected once. The chain uses TRBV5-1 and TRBJ1-6, with a tentative D call TRBD1 (5 bases). The germline V gene encodes CDR1 SGHRS and CDR2 YFSETQ. The CDR3 is made up of 16 amino acids. V gave up 5 bases and J gave up 5 bases, with 17 bases separating them. The CDR3 DNA follows: TGCGCCAGCAGACCGGGACCTAAGGCAGATAATTCACCCCTCCACTTT. This codes for CASRPGPKADNSPLHF.

Turning to this clone: Compared with germline, one end of the junction differs, possibly owing to a read error. The CDR3 sequence: CASSLKVTGELFF. The CDR3 DNA sequence: TGTGCTAGCAGCTTGAAAGTCACCGGGGAGCTGTTTTTT. The chain joins TRBV7-7 to TRBJ2-2; D is unresolved. Germline lookup yields CDR1 SSHAT and CDR2 FNYEAQ (reference sequence). This CDR3 is built from 13 residues.

This rearrangement joins TRBV5-1 to TRBJ1-2, with 9 bases fitting TRBD1. The V gene end was trimmed by 4 bases and the J gene end by 7 bases; junction bases not matched to a gene: 8. This CDR3 region has 14 residues. CDR1 and CDR2 (germline): SGHRS, YFSETQ. Written as DNA, the CDR3 is TGCGCCAGCAGCCCCGCGGGGACAGGGAGTGGCTACACCTTC. The encoded protein is CASSPAGTGSGYTF.

The chain uses TRBV28 and TRBJ2-7; D ambiguous. V lost 7 bases and J 1 base, leaving 8 bases between the germline ends. Per the germline V gene, CDR1 is MDHEN and CDR2 is SYDVKM. The CDR3 consists of 12 residues. The CDR3 bases are TGTGCCAGCACCAGACTTTCCTACGAGCAGTACTTC. Amino acids: CASTRLSYEQYF. Variable domain in full (rest from reference TRBV28 and TRBJ2-7): DVKVTQSSRYLVKRTGEKVFLECVQDMDHENMFWYRQDPGLGLRLIYFSYDVKMKEKGDIPEGYSVSREKKERFSLILESASTNQTSMYLCASTRLSYEQYFGPGTRLTVT.

The rearrangement uses TRBV10-3 and TRBJ1-1, with a weak D call TRBD1 (6 bases). In germline, CDR1 is ENHRY, CDR2 SYGVKD. The CDR3 is 16 amino acids. V lost 3 bases to trimming and J lost 4 bases, with 18 bases between them. In DNA, the CDR3 is TGTGCCATCAGTGACGGGGGGACAATCACTTTCACTGAAGCTTTCTTT. It specifies CAISDGGTITFTEAFF.